The 3 T cell receptor beta chains reported below all come from one sample, sequenced in a study of identical twins. TCRdb processed the 5' RACE reads anew with MiXCR; each CDR3 protein has one entry. The sample consists of approximately 590,000 distinct CDR3 sequences, more than 9% of them appearing once. The sample also formed part of further work on yellow fever vaccine responses in identical twins.

Sequencing was done on a sample of PBMCs. The receptors come from a woman under 30 in good health.

This clonotype came up a few times. The chain joins TRBV7-6 to TRBJ2-3, with no clear D. CDR3 size: 14 residues. Trimming left V 5 bases short and J 6 bases short, with 15 bases between. The germline gives CDR1 SGHVS, CDR2 FNYEAQ. Written as DNA, the CDR3 is TGTGCCAGCAGCCCGGCAGGTAGATCGGATACGCAGTATTTT. Its translation: CASSPAGRSDTQYF. Supplemented by reference TRBV7-6 and TRBJ2-3, the full variable domain reads GAGVSQSPRYKVTKRGQDVALRCDPISGHVSLYWYRQALGQGPEFLTYFNYEAQQDKSGLPNDRFSAERPEGSISTLTIQRTEQRDSAMYRCASSPAGRSDTQYFGPGTRLTVL.

The J gene is TRBJ2-7, the V gene TRBV7-8; possibly TRBD1 for D (6 bases). From germline, CDR1 is SGHVS and CDR2 FQNEAQ. V gave up 4 bases and J gave up 3 bases, with 10 bases separating them. The CDR3 spans 13 residues. The CDR3 here is CASSWTESYEQYF. The DNA for the CDR3 is TGTGCCAGCAGCTGGACAGAGAGCTACGAGCAGTACTTC.

The genes are TRBV13 and TRBJ1-2; D is uncertain. The CDR3 covers 16 residues. Trimming stripped 5 bases from V and 2 bases from J, with 18 bases between. Looked up from germline, CDR1 is PRHDT and CDR2 is FYEKMQ (reference sequence). In nucleotides, the CDR3 is TGTGCCAGCAGCCTTGAAAATATTGATACCAACTATGGCTACACCTTC. Encoded protein: CASSLENIDTNYGYTF.